This entry is about one T cell receptor beta chain. Its antigen is unknown. This entry belongs to a study of blood T cells in healthy people across ages. Next came a second PCR, run for roughly 6 to 11 cycles, which used a sample-barcoded 5' primer along with a J-beta primer mix. TCRdb itself ran the 5' RACE reads through MiXCR, one entry per CDR3 protein. The sample includes about 640,000 distinct CDR3 sequences, 58% of them seen just once. The study's findings and limits: Diversity estimates from one million T cells were considered underestimates.

This TCR was sampled from a man aged 60 to 75 in good health. The sample taken for sequencing was blood.

The CDR3 sequence is CASSVRDGQETQYF. In nucleotides, the CDR3 is TGTGCCAGCAGTGTCCGGGACGGACAAGAGACCCAGTACTTC. This rearrangement joins TRBV12-3 or TRBV12-4 to TRBJ2-5, with D perhaps being TRBD1 or TRBD2 (5 bases each). This CDR3 spans 14 amino acids. Trimming stripped 5 bases from V and 2 bases from J, with 12 bases between.